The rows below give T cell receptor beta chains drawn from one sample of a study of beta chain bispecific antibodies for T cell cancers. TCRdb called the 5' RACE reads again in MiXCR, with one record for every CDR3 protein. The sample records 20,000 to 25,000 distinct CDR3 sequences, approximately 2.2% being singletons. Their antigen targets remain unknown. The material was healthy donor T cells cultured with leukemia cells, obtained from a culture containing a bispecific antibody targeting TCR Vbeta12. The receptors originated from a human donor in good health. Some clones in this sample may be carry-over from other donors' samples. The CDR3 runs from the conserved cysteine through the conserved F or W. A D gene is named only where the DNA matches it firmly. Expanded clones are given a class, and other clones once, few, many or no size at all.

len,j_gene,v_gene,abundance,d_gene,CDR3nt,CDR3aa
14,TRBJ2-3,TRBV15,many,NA,TGTGCCACCAGCAGAGAAGCGGGCACAGATACGCAGTATTTT,CATSREAGTDTQYF
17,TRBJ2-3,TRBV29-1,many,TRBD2,TGCAGCGTTGTTCCTAGCGGGGGCTCCCACCCCACAGATACGCAGTATTTT,CSVVPSGGSHPTDTQYF
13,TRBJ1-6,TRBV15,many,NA,TGTGCCACCAGCAGTTCTTGGAATTCACCCCTCCACTTT,CATSSSWNSPLHF
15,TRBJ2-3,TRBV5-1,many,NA,TGCGCCAGCAGCCTTCACATGGGAGGCACAGATACGCAGTATTTT,CASSLHMGGTDTQYF
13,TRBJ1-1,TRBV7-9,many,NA,TGTGCCAGCAGCTACCGAGGGGACACTGAAGCTTTCTTT,CASSYRGDTEAFF
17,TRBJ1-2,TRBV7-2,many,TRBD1,TGTGCCAGCAGCTTGGGACAGGGGGCATTATTAATGGGTGGCTACACCTTC,CASSLGQGALLMGGYTF
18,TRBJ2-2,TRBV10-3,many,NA,TGTGCCATCAGTGAGTCCGAAGGGCCAATACTAAACACCGGGGAGCTGTTTTTT,CAISESEGPILNTGELFF
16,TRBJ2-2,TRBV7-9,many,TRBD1,TGTGCCAGCAGCCCGGAGACAGGGGTAGAGACCGGGGAGCTGTTTTTT,CASSPETGVETGELFF
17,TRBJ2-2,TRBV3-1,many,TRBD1,TGTGCCAGCAGCCAACTCCGGGACAGGGACCTCACCGGGGAGCTGTTTTTT,CASSQLRDRDLTGELFF
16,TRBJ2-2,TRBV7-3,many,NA,TGTGCCAGCAGCCTTCCAGGGGGGGCGAACACCGGGGAGCTGTTTTTT,CASSLPGGANTGELFF
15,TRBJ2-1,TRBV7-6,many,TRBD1,TGTGCCAGCAGCCCTCCGGGACAGCCAGGGGGTGAGCAGTTCTTC,CASSPPGQPGGEQFF
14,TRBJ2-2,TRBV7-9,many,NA,TGTGCCAGCAGCTTTAGGAGATACACCGGGGAGCTGTTTTTT,CASSFRRYTGELFF
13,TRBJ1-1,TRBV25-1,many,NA,TGTGCCAGCAGTTCCGGGACCCACACTGAAGCTTTCTTT,CASSSGTHTEAFF
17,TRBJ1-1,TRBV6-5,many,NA,TGTGCCAGCAGTTACGGATCGGCGCTGGGGACGGGGGCTGAAGCTTTCTTT,CASSYGSALGTGAEAFF
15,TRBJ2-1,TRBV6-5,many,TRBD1,TGTGCCAGCAGTTACTCGTGGACAGGGGCTGGTGAGCAGTTCTTC,CASSYSWTGAGEQFF
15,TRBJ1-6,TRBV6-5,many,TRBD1,TGTGCCAGCAGTTATCGGGACAGTTATAATTCACCCCTCCACTTT,CASSYRDSYNSPLHF
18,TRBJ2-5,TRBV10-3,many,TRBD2,TGTGCCATCAGTGTAGGGACTAGCGGGGGAACCTTTTACGAGACCCAGTACTTC,CAISVGTSGGTFYETQYF
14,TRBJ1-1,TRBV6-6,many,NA,TGTGCCAGCAGTTACATCGGGAGGAACACTGAAGCTTTCTTT,CASSYIGRNTEAFF
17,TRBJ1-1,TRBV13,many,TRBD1,TGTGCCAGCAGCCCAGTCGGGGACAGGGGAAAAAACACTGAAGCTTTCTTT,CASSPVGDRGKNTEAFF
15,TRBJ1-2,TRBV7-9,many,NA,TGTGCCAGCAGCACCACAGCCATGGAAGCGTATGGCTACACCTTC,CASSTTAMEAYGYTF
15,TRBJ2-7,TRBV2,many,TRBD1,TGTGCCAGCAGTTCACACCCCCAAGACAGGGACGAGCAGTACTTC,CASSSHPQDRDEQYF
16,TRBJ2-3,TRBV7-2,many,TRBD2,TGTGCCAGCAGCTTAATGAGCGGGGGGGCGCCAGATACGCAGTATTTT,CASSLMSGGAPDTQYF
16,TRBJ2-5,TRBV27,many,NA,TGTGCCAGCAGTAAACGGACAGCGTCGGGTTTGGAGACCCAGTACTTC,CASSKRTASGLETQYF
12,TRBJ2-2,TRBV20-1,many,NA,TGCAGTGCTGCCTCTACCACCGGGGAGCTGTTTTTT,CSAASTTGELFF
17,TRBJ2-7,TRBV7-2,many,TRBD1,TGTGCCAGCAGCTCCCCTTCCACCGGGACAGGGATATGGGAGCAGTACTTC,CASSSPSTGTGIWEQYF
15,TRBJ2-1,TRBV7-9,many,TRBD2,TGTGCCAGCAGCTATCTAGCGGTTCTCTACAATGAGCAGTTCTTC,CASSYLAVLYNEQFF
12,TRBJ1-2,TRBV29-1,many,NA,TGCAGCGTTGAAGAGGGCGCGATTGGCTACACCTTC,CSVEEGAIGYTF
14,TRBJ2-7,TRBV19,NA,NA,TGTGCCAGTAGTACCCCAGGCGACTCCTACGAGCAGTACTTC,CASSTPGDSYEQYF
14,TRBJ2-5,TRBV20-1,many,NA,TGCAGTGCTAGAGATGAGGAATCGGGAGAGACCCAGTACTTC,CSARDEESGETQYF
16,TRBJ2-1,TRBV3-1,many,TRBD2,TGTGCCAGCAGCCAACCTAGCGGGGCCCCGGGTTTTGAGCAGTTCTTC,CASSQPSGAPGFEQFF
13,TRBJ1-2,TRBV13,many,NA,TGTGCCAGCAGCTTAGCGGTAAACTATGGCTACACCTTC,CASSLAVNYGYTF
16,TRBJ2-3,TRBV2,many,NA,TGTGCCAGCAGTGAAATGAGCGAGGGTGGGACAGATACGCAGTATTTT,CASSEMSEGGTDTQYF
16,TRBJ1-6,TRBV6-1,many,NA,TGTGCCAGCAGTGATATGGCAGGGACGGCTGGTTCACCCCTCCACTTT,CASSDMAGTAGSPLHF
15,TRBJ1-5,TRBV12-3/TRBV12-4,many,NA,TGTGCCAGCAGTTTCCGGGGCGATAGCAATCAGCCCCAGCATTTT,CASSFRGDSNQPQHF
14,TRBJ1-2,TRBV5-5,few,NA,TGTGCCAGCAGACCGCCTCGGGAAAGAAATGGCTACACCTTC,CASRPPRERNGYTF
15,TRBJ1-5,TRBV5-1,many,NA,TGCGCCAGCAGCTTGGACAGTCTTAAAAATCAGCCCCAGCATTTT,CASSLDSLKNQPQHF
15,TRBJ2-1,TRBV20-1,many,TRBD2,TGCAGTGCTAGAGAGACTAGCAGGTCCTACAATGAGCAGTTCTTC,CSARETSRSYNEQFF
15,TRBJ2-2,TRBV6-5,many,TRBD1,TGTGCCAGCCGAACCTGGGACAGACCCACCGGGGAGCTGTTTTTT,CASRTWDRPTGELFF
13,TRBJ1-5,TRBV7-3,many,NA,TGTGCCAGCAGCACGGGCCCGGGTCAGCCCCAGCATTTT,CASSTGPGQPQHF
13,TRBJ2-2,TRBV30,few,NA,TGTGCCTGGAGCACGGACTCCGTCGGGGAGCTGTTTTTT,CAWSTDSVGELFF
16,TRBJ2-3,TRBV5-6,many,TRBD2,TGTGCCAGCAGCGTCCTAGCGGGGGGAAGCACAGATACGCAGTATTTT,CASSVLAGGSTDTQYF
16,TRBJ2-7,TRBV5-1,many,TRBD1,TGCGCCAGCAGCTTGGGACAGGGGGCGAGTTATTACGAGCAGTACTTC,CASSLGQGASYYEQYF
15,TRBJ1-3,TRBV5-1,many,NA,TGCGCCAGCAGCTTGATGGGGAGCTCTGGAAACACCATATATTTT,CASSLMGSSGNTIYF
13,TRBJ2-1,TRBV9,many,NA,TGTGCCAGCAGCGTATCCGGCGGCAATGAGCAGTTCTTC,CASSVSGGNEQFF
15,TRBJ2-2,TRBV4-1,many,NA,TGCGCCAGCAGCCTTAACCGGGGGTCGGGCGGGGAGCTGTTTTTT,CASSLNRGSGGELFF
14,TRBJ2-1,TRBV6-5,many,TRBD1,TGTGCCAGCAGTAACAGGGGTTCTTACAATGAGCAGTTCTTC,CASSNRGSYNEQFF
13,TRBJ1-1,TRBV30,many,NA,TGTGCCTGGGCTGAAGGGCGAGGGACTGAAGCTTTCTTT,CAWAEGRGTEAFF